The 20 T cell receptor beta chains presented below share a single source sample, sequenced in a study of graft-versus-host responses after intestinal transplantation. Intraepithelial lymphocytes and lamina propria lymphocytes were released through processing of graft tissue. Some clones are missing from TCRdb's copy, which holds only in-frame ones; the method was immunoSEQ multiplex PCR. Counted here are about 37,000 clones, 87% occurring once; the ten biggest clones make up roughly 18%. The sequencing used ileum tissue, collected 200 to 210 days after intestinal transplant. Receptor source: a human patient who received an intestinal transplant, so some T cells may come from the graft donor.

The chain joins TRBV5-1 to TRBJ2-1; possibly TRBD1 or TRBD2 for D (5 bases each). Germline V lookup: CDR1 SGHRS, CDR2 YFSETQ. Trimming cost V 6 bases and J 2 bases, with 9 bases left between them. The CDR3 totals 13 residues. The CDR3 region is CASMGVTYNEQFF. DNA for the CDR3: TGCGCCAGCATGGGGGTAACCTACAATGAGCAGTTCTTC.

This clone appeared once. This chain joins TRBV11-3 and TRBJ1-1; no clear D. Germline lookup yields CDR1 SGHNT and CDR2 YENEEA. With 5 bases removed from V and 0 bases from J, the gap between germline ends came to 10 bases. The CDR3 runs to 14 residues. CDR3 in amino acids: CASSLGGMNTEAFF. The CDR3 coding sequence is TGTGCCAGCAGCCTCGGAGGAATGAACACTGAAGCTTTCTTT.

This clone was counted a few times. The chain is built from TRBV9 and TRBJ2-3; 9 positions match TRBD2. V shed 0 bases, J shed 14 bases, and the junction held 10 bases outside the gene matches. The length of the CDR3 is 14 residues. Germline assignment: CDR1 SGDLS and CDR2 YYNGEE. Written as DNA, the CDR3 is TGTGCCAGCAGCGTAGAGGCTAGCGGGATCGGGGTGTATTTT. Amino acid sequence: CASSVEASGIGVYF.

The rearrangement links TRBV5-4 to TRBJ1-3, with 8 bases identical to TRBD1. Per germline, CDR1 SGHNT and CDR2 YYREEE (reference sequence). This CDR3 region has 15 residues. J gave up 0 bases and V 4 bases, and 3 bases lay outside the gene matches. CDR3 protein: CASSPGTGSGNTIYF. CDR3 in DNA: TGTGCCAGCAGCCCAGGGACAGGCTCTGGAAACACCATATATTTT.

The chain combines TRBV25-1 with TRBJ1-3; D unresolved. Trimming shortened V by 1 base and J by 0 bases, and 7 bases separated the two germline ends. Per germline, CDR1 MGHDK and CDR2 SYGVNS. The CDR3 length is 15 residues. The CDR3, as DNA: TGTGCCAGCAGTGAATCCTGGAGCTCTGGAAACACCATATATTTT. Translated: CASSESWSSGNTIYF.

A single count supports this clone. The CDR3, as DNA: TGCGCCAGCAGCCTGGGGACTGTCACAGATACGCAGTATTTT. Protein sequence: CASSLGTVTDTQYF. This chain uses TRBV4-1 with TRBJ2-3; possible D gene TRBD2, 6 bases. The CDR3 runs to 14 residues. CDR1 is MGHRA, CDR2 YSYEKL, per germline. Trimming took 4 bases from V and 2 from J, leaving 10 bases between them.

V gene TRBV6-6 combines with J gene TRBJ1-1; D is unclear. The V and J ends lost 0 bases and 6 bases respectively, with 11 bases between them. The V gene's germline CDR1 is MNHNY and CDR2 SVGAGI (reference sequence). There are 14 residues in the CDR3. The CDR3 DNA is TGTGCCAGCAGTTACTCCGGCAGTATCGCTGAAGCTTTCTTT. This codes for CASSYSGSIAEAFF.

V usage is TRBV9 and J usage is TRBJ2-1; a possible D gene is TRBD2 (7 bases). Germline-derived CDR1 and CDR2 are SGDLS and YYNGEE. The germline V and J ends were trimmed by 4 bases and 0 bases, with 14 bases remaining between them. The CDR3 sequence is 16 residues long. CDR3 region: CASSNRGANSYNEQFF. The CDR3 nucleotides read TGTGCCAGCAGCAACCGGGGGGCTAACTCCTACAATGAGCAGTTCTTC.

This chain joins TRBV1 and TRBJ1-6. TRBV1 is marked as a pseudogene. There are 15 residues in the CDR3. CDR3 loop: CTSRHKSSYNSPLHF. The CDR3 DNA reads as TGCACCAGCAGACACAAGAGCTCCTATAATTCACCCCTCCACTTT.

This clone was seen once. The chain is built from TRBV18 and TRBJ2-1; a weak D match, TRBD1 (6 bases). The length of the CDR3 is 14 residues. The V end was cut by 4 bases, the J end by 7 bases, with 14 bases between. CDR1 KGHSH and CDR2 LQKENI come from the germline V gene. CDR3 bases: TGTGCCAGCTCACGGAGCAGGGGCGGGAATGAGCAGTTCTTC. This encodes CASSRSRGGNEQFF.

CDR3 region: CAWSGTGVQPQHF. Written as DNA, the CDR3 is TGTGCCTGGAGTGGGACAGGGGTTCAGCCCCAGCATTTT. The chain links TRBV30 to TRBJ1-5; 9 nucleotides match TRBD1. With V trimmed by 1 base and J by 6 bases, 1 base remained unmatched. CDR1 and CDR2 (germline): GTSNPN, SVGIG (reference sequence). The CDR3 is 13 amino acids.

The chain is built from TRBV2 and TRBJ2-1; D unresolved. V gave up 5 bases and J gave up 7 bases, with 18 bases separating them. The CDR3 extends over 15 amino acids. Germline V lookup: CDR1 SNHLY, CDR2 FYNNEI. Here the CDR3 DNA reads TGTGCCAGCAGTCCGACACCCCACCTAGGGAATGAGCAGTTCTTC. It yields the protein CASSPTPHLGNEQFF.

V gene TRBV28 combines with J gene TRBJ2-5; no reliable D call. Germline CDR1 reads MDHEN; CDR2 reads SYDVKM. This CDR3 has 16 amino acids. V gave up 3 bases and J gave up 5 bases, with 19 bases separating them. CDR3 sequence: CASSFTERNIEETQYF. CDR3 in DNA: TGTGCCAGCAGTTTCACAGAGCGCAATATTGAGGAGACCCAGTACTTC. Full variable domain (outside the CDR3, taken from reference TRBV28 and TRBJ2-5): DVKVTQSSRYLVKRTGEKVFLECVQDMDHENMFWYRQDPGLGLRLIYFSYDVKMKEKGDIPEGYSVSREKKERFSLILESASTNQTSMYLCASSFTERNIEETQYFGPGTRLLVL.

In the case of this clone: Other DNA sequences of this sample code for an identical CDR3. The chain couples TRBV10-3 to TRBJ2-7, with D hard to call. V lost 0 bases, J lost 4 bases, and 4 bases lay in between. This CDR3 spans 12 amino acids. The V gene's germline CDR1 is ENHRY and CDR2 SYGVKD. The CDR3: CAISESSYEQYF. CDR3 nucleotides: TGTGCCATCAGTGAGTCGTCATACGAGCAGTACTTC.

The rearrangement uses TRBV30 and TRBJ1-2, with D perhaps matching TRBD1 (6 bases). Trimming stripped 0 bases from V and 2 bases from J, with 10 bases between. CDR1 is GTSNPN and CDR2 is SVGIG in the germline V gene (reference sequence). The CDR3 contains 14 residues. The CDR3 spells CAWSVRGTNYGYTF. For the CDR3, the DNA is TGTGCCTGGAGTGTAAGGGGGACCAACTATGGCTACACCTTC.

This chain joins TRBV5-1 and TRBJ2-2; perhaps TRBD2 as D (6 bases). Germline values: CDR1 SGHRS, CDR2 YFSETQ. Trimming removed 3 bases from V and 7 bases from J, with 10 bases in between. CDR3 size: 13 residues. CDR3 sequence: CASSSDGSGELFF. Here the CDR3 DNA reads TGCGCCAGCAGCTCTGACGGGAGCGGGGAGCTGTTTTTT. The full variable domain, with the rest looked up from reference TRBV5-1 and TRBJ2-2, is KAGVTQTPRYLIKTRGQQVTLSCSPISGHRSVSWYQQTPGQGLQFLFEYFSETQRNKGNFPGRFSGRQFSNSRSEMNVSTLELGDSALYLCASSSDGSGELFFGEGSRLTVL.

This rearrangement joins TRBV15 to TRBJ2-1; 16 positions match TRBD2. The germline gives CDR1 LNHNV, CDR2 YYDKDF (reference sequence). V shed 3 bases, J shed 8 bases, and the junction held 4 bases outside the gene matches. The CDR3 loop spans 16 amino acids. CDR3 nucleotide sequence: TGTGCCACCAGCAGGGGGACTAGCGGGGGGGCCGATGAGCAGTTCTTC. Translated, it gives CATSRGTSGGADEQFF.

The V and J genes are TRBV29-1 and TRBJ1-2; D is uncertain. With 0 bases removed from V and 8 bases from J, the gap between germline ends came to 7 bases. The CDR3 has 11 amino acids. Per germline, CDR1 SQVTM and CDR2 ANQGSEA. In DNA, the CDR3 is TGCAGCGTTGAAGATCTAGTGGGCTACACCTTC. This codes for CSVEDLVGYTF.

This CDR3 is CASSIMAGANTEAFF. CDR3 in DNA: TGTGCCAGTAGTATTATGGCAGGGGCGAACACTGAAGCTTTCTTT. This chain links TRBV19 with TRBJ1-1; tentatively, D is TRBD1 (6 bases). The CDR3 is 15 residues long. CDR1 and CDR2 (germline): LNHDA, SQIVND (reference sequence). The V end was cut by 3 bases, the J end by 1 base, with 12 bases between.

The CDR3, as DNA: TGTGCCAGCAGCTTAAGTAGTCTGGCTCCTAATGAAAAACTGTTTTTT. It is translated as CASSLSSLAPNEKLFF. The V call is TRBV11-2, the J call TRBJ1-4; D gene uncertain. CDR1 and CDR2 (germline): SGHAT, FQNNGV. The V gene lost 2 bases and the J gene lost 3 bases, with 13 bases spanning the gap. This CDR3 is 16 amino acids long.